Included here is one T cell receptor beta chain sequence, with context. No antigen is known for it. Base qualities are not provided; no much larger clone lies one nucleotide away. To prepare the library, 5' RACE was applied. The data were produced on an Illumina HiSeq 2500. A second PCR of 7 to 11 cycles was performed with a sample-barcoded 5' primer and a J-beta primer mix. A template-switch 5' adaptor carrying 12 random nucleotides introduced a unique molecular identifier onto each TCR beta cDNA molecule. At least 2.5 million CDR3-containing paired-end reads were obtained from each sample. First-strand cDNA synthesis was performed from all RNA using the Mint cDNA synthesis kit, with priming by a TRBC-specific oligonucleotide. Following uracil-DNA glycosylase treatment, all cDNA underwent a first 18-cycle PCR with the universal primers M1SS and BC2_uni_R. In the paper's pipeline: Normalization of each sample was performed by random selection of 1 million high-quality reads, each carrying a distinct molecular identifier. Reads sharing molecular identifiers were discarded rather than binned into consensus sequences. MiTCR, set to a Q25 quality threshold and the strictest error-elimination algorithm, was used for CDR3 identification, clonotype clustering and error correction. A nonparametric unseen species model with Euler transformation was used to estimate lower-bound total TCR beta diversity. Through fastp at Q25 and MiXCR, TCRdb rebuilt clones from the public reads, retaining in-frame beta chains. Merged by CDR3 protein, the rows form single entries marked with the most common genes and DNA. These V and J calls are TCRdb output, not the study's own analysis. For this sample the table gives 1.5 million to 2 million distinct CDR3 sequences, of which 28% were detected only once. The ten largest clonotypes hold 7.7% of the sample.

CDR1 is given as SNHLY and CDR2 as FYNNEI, both from the germline V gene. The germline ends are 11 bases apart after V is trimmed by 6 bases and J by 1 base. CDR3 length: 14 amino acids, cysteine to phenylalanine. The kept DNA is CDR3 alone, 42 bases in frame from the first base. The data stem from a study of blood T cells in healthy people across ages (dated by TCRdb to the mid-2010s). In terms of the full investigation: Template switching captured roughly one uniquely barcoded TCR beta cDNA molecule per two T cells in model experiments. The study measured age-related changes in TCR beta repertoire diversity using deep sequencing normalized with unique cDNA molecular identifiers. The donors were divided into four age groups: young (average around 17 years), middle-aged (almost 40), aged (roughly 66) and long-lived (about 80). To avoid experimental bias, donors of different ages were randomly spread across the sequencing lanes. Using the same blood draw, the study looked at two additional independent replicas of 1 million unique cDNA reads for two donors, one aged 18 to 29 and the other aged 80 or older. Beyond this particular receptor, the publication reports: As age increased, observed TCR beta diversity per million T cells dropped in a roughly linear way, and a significant reduction was already evident by age roughly 36. Because profiling used bulk unsorted PBMCs, naive and antigen-experienced compartments could not be compared conclusively. Observed TCR beta diversity correlated strongly with the percentage of naive T cells measured by flow cytometry. The long-lived group showed more naive CD4+ T cells, fewer expanded clones and increased TCR diversity than the aged group, suggesting age selection. Donor CMV infection status was unknown, potentially confounding age-related changes in expanded clonotypes. Estimates of total diversity based on one million sequenced T cells were regarded as lower bounds and as underestimates.

The donors were roughly 39 Caucasian individuals from Russia, aged 6 to 90 years, who were systemically healthy. Ten milliliters of peripheral blood were drawn from each donor into EDTA-treated Vacutainer tubes. Ficoll-Paque density-gradient centrifugation was used to isolate PBMCs, with at least 6.5 million per sample. Total RNA was extracted from PBMCs with Trizol reagent, with at least 6 micrograms obtained per sample. For every donor, flow cytometry on a PBMC aliquot measured the percentage of naive CD45RAhigh/CD27high T cells. The clonotype was recovered from a woman younger than 45 in good health. Sequencing was done on a sample of blood. The chain employs TRBV2 and TRBJ2-3; the D gene is possibly TRBD1, with 6 bases matching. The DNA sequence is TGTGCCAGCAGGGTACAGGGACGCACAGATACGCAGTATTTT. Its protein product is CASRVQGRTDTQYF.